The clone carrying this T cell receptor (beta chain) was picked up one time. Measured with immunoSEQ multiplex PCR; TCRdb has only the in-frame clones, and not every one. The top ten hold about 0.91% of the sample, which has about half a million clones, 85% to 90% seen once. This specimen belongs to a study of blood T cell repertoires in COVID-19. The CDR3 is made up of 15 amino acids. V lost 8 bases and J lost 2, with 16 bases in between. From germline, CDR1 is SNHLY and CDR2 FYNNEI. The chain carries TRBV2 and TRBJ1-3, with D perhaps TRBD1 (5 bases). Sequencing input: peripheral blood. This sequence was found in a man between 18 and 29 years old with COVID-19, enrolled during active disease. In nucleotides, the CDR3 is TGTGCCAGCCTTGACGACAGCTTCGCTGGAAACACCATATATTTT. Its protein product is CASLDDSFAGNTIYF. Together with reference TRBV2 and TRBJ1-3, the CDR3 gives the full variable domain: EPEVTQTPSHQVTQMGQEVILRCVPISNHLYFYWYRQILGQKVEFLVSFYNNEISEKSEIFDDQFSVERPDGSNFTLKIRSTKLEDSAMYFCASLDDSFAGNTIYFGEGSWLTVV.